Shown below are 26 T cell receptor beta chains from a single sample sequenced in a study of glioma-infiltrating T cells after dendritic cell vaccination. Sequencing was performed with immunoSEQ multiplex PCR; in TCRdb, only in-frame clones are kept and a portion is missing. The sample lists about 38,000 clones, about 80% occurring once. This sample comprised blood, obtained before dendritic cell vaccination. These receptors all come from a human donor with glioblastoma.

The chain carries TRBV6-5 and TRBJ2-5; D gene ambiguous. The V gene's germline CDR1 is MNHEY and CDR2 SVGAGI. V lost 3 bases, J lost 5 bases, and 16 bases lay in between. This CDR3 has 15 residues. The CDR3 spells CASSYTAPQFETQYF. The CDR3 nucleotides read TGTGCCAGCAGTTATACAGCACCCCAGTTCGAGACCCAGTACTTC.

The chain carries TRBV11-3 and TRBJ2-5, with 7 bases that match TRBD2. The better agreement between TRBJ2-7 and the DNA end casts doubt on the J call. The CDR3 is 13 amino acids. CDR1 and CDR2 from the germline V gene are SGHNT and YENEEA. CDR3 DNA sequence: TGTGCCAGCACCCCGTCCGGGAGGTCCGAGCAGTACTTC. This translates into CASTPSGRSEQYF.

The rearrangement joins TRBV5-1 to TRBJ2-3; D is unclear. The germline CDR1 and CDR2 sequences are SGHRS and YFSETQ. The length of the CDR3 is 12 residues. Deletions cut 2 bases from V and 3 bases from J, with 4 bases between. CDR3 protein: CASSLTTDTQYF. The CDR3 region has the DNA TGCGCCAGCAGCTTAACAACAGATACGCAGTATTTT. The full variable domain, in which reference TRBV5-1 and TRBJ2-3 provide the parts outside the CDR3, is KAGVTQTPRYLIKTRGQQVTLSCSPISGHRSVSWYQQTPGQGLQFLFEYFSETQRNKGNFPGRFSGRQFSNSRSEMNVSTLELGDSALYLCASSLTTDTQYFGPGTRLTVL.

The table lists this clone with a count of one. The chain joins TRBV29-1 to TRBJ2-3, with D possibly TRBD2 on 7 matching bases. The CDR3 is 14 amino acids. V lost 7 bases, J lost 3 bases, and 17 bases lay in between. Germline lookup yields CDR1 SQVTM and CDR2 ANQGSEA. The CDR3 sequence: CSATGGGQTDTQYF. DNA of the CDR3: TGCAGCGCGACTGGGGGGGGGCAGACAGATACGCAGTATTTT.

The CDR3 DNA follows: TGTGCCAGCAGCACGGGACAGAACACCGGGGAGCTGTTTTTT. Residues: CASSTGQNTGELFF. The V and J genes are TRBV7-6 and TRBJ2-2; D is possibly TRBD1 (6 bases). The germline gives CDR1 SGHVS, CDR2 FNYEAQ. V lost 5 bases, J lost 1 base, and 8 bases lay in between. The CDR3 sequence is 14 residues long.

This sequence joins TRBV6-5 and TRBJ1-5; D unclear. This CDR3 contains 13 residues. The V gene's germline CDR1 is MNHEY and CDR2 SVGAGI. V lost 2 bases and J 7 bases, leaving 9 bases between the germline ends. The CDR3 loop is CASSYRRGQPQHF. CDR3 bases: TGTGCCAGCAGTTACCGAAGAGGGCAGCCCCAGCATTTT.

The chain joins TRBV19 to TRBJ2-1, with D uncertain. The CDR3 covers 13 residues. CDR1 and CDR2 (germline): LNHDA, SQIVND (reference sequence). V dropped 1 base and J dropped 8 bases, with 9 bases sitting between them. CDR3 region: CASSIGYPDEQFF. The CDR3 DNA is TGTGCCAGTAGTATAGGATATCCGGATGAGCAGTTCTTC.

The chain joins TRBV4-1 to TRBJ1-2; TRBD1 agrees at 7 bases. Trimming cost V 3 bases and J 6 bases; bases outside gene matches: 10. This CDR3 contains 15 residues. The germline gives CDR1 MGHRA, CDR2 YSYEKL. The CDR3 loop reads CASSQPTGLGNGYTF. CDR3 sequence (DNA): TGCGCCAGCAGCCAGCCGACAGGGCTTGGCAATGGCTACACCTTC.

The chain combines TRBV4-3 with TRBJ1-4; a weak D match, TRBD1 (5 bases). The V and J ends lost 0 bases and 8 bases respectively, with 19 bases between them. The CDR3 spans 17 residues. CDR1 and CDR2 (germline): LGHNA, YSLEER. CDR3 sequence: CASSQDGTSPFWEKLFF. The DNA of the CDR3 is TGCGCCAGCAGCCAAGATGGGACTAGTCCCTTTTGGGAAAAACTGTTTTTT.

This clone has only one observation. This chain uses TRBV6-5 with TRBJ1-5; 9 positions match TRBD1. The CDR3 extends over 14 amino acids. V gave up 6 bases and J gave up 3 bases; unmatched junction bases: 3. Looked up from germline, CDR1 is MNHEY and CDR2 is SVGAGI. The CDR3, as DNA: TGTGCCAGCAGGAGGACAGGGGACAATCAGCCCCAGCATTTT. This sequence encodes CASRRTGDNQPQHF.

The CDR3 DNA reads TGTGCCATCAGTGAGGTCAGGGGGGCCGGGGAAGCTTTCTTT. This codes for CAISEVRGAGEAFF. The rearrangement uses TRBV10-3 and TRBJ1-1; 7 bases line up with TRBD1. The germline gives CDR1 ENHRY, CDR2 SYGVKD. Trimming cost V 2 bases and J 8 bases; bases outside gene matches: 8. This CDR3 is 14 amino acids long.

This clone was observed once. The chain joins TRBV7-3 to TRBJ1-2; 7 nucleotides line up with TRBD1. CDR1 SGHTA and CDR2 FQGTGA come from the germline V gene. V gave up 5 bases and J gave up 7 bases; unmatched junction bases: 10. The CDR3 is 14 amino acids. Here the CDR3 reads CASSPQKGATGYTF. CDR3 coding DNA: TGTGCCAGCAGCCCACAAAAGGGGGCCACTGGCTACACCTTC.

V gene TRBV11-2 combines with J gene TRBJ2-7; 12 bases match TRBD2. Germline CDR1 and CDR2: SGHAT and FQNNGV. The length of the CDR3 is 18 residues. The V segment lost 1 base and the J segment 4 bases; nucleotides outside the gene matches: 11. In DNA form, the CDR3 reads TGTGCCAGCAGCTTAGCTTCTAGCGGGGGGGCGGTGAGTTACGAGCAGTACTTC. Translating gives CASSLASSGGAVSYEQYF. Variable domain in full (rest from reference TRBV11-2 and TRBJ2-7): EAGVAQSPRYKIIEKRQSVAFWCNPISGHATLYWYQQILGQGPKLLIQFQNNGVVDDSQLPKDRFSAERLKGVDSTLKIQPAKLEDSAVYLCASSLASSGGAVSYEQYFGPGTRLTVT.

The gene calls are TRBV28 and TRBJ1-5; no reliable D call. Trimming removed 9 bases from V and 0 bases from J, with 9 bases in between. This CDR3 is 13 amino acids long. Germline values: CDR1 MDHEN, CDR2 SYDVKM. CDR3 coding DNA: TGTGCCAGTGAGACTGATAGCAATCAGCCCCAGCATTTT. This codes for CASETDSNQPQHF.

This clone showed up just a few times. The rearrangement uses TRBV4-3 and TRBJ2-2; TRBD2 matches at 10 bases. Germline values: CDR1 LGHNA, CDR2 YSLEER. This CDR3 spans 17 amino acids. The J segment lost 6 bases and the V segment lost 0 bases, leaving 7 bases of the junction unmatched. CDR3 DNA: TGCGCCAGCAGCCAAGATTTGCTAGCGGGGGCAGCCGGGGAGCTGTTTTTT. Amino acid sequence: CASSQDLLAGAAGELFF.

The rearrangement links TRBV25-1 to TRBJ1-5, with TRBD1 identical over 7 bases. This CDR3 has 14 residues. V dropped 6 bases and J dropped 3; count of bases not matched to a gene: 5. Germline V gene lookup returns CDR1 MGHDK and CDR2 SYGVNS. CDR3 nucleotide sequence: TGTGCCAGCAGGGAGACAGGGTTCAATCAGCCCCAGCATTTT. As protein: CASRETGFNQPQHF.

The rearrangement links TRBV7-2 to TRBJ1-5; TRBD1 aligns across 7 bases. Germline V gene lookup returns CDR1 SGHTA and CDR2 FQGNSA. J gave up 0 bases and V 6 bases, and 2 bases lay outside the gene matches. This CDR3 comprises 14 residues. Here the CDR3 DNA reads TGTGCCAGCAGTCGACAGGGTAGCAATCAGCCCCAGCATTTT. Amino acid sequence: CASSRQGSNQPQHF.

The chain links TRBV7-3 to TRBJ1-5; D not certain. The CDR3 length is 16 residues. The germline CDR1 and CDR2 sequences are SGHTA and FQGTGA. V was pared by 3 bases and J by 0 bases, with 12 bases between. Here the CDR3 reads CASSFHRDYSNQPQHF. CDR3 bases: TGTGCCAGCAGCTTCCATAGAGATTATAGCAATCAGCCCCAGCATTTT.

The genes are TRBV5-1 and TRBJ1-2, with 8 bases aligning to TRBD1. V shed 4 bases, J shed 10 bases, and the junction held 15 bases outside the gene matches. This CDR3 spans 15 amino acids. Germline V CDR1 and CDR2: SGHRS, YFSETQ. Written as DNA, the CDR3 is TGCGCCAGCAGCGACCAGGGACAGGCTAACTTTGTCTACACCTTC. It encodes CASSDQGQANFVYTF.

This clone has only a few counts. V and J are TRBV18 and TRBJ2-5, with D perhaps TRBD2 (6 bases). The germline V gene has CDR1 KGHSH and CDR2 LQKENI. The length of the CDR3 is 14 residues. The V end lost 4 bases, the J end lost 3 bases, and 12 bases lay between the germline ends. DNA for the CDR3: TGTGCCAGCTCACTGGGAGGTCCTGAAGAGACCCAGTACTTC. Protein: CASSLGGPEETQYF.

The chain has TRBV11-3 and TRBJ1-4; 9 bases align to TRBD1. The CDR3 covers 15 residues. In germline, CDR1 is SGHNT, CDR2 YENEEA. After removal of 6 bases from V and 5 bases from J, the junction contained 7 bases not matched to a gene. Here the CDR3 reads CASSLQGAQNEKLFF. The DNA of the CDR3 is TGTGCCAGCAGTTTACAGGGGGCCCAGAATGAAAAACTGTTTTTT.

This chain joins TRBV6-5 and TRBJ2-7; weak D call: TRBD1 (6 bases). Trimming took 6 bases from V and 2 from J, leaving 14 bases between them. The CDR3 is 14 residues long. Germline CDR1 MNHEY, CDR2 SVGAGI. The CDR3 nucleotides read TGTGCCAGCAGCCTGAGTGAGGGGGCCTACGAGCAGTACTTC. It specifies CASSLSEGAYEQYF.

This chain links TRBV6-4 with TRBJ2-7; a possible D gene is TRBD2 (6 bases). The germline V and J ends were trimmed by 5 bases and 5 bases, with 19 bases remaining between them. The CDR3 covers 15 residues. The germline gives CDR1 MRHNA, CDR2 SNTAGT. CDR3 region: CASSPVSREVNEQYF. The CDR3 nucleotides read TGTGCCAGCAGTCCAGTGTCCAGGGAGGTAAACGAGCAGTACTTC.

The CDR3 sequence: CASSSPRQGAYEQYF. The CDR3 DNA sequence: TGTGCCAGCAGCTCGCCACGACAGGGGGCCTACGAGCAGTACTTC. The V call is TRBV7-9, the J call TRBJ2-7, with TRBD1 identical over 9 bases. With V trimmed by 4 bases and J by 2 bases, 6 bases remained unmatched. The CDR3 covers 15 residues. Germline V gene data show CDR1 as SEHNR and CDR2 as FQNEAQ (reference sequence).

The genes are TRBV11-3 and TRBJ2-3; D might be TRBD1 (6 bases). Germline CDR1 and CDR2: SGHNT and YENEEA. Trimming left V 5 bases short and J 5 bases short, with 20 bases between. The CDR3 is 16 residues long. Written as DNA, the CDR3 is TGTGCCAGCAGCCAGTGGACAGTAGATTTGCAAGATACGCAGTATTTT. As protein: CASSQWTVDLQDTQYF. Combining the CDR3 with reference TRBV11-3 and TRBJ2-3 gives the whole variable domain EAGVVQSPRYKIIEKKQPVAFWCNPISGHNTLYWYLQNLGQGPELLIRYENEEAVDDSQLPKDRFSAERLKGVDSTLKIQPAELGDSAVYLCASSQWTVDLQDTQYFGPGTRLTVL.

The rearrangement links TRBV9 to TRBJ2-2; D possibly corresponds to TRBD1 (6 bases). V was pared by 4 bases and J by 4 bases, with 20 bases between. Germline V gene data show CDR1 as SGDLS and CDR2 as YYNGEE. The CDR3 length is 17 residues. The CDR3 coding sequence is TGTGCCAGCAGCACAAGTGCCGGGACATCGGGCACCGGGGAGCTGTTTTTT. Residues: CASSTSAGTSGTGELFF.